This passage covers 12 T cell receptor beta chains from one sample sequenced in a study of response to subunit inactivated influenza vaccine. One entry per CDR3 protein results from TCRdb running MiXCR on the RT-PCR reads. The sample records 590,000 or so distinct CDR3 sequences, 12% to 15% being singletons. The starting material was PBMCs from blood, obtained less than 15 days before vaccination. These receptors all stem from a man aged 50 or older who received an inactivated influenza vaccine.

The V gene is TRBV9, the J gene TRBJ2-1; D possibly corresponds to TRBD1 (6 bases). From germline, CDR1 is SGDLS and CDR2 YYNGEE. V was clipped by 2 bases and J by 5 bases, with 11 bases between them. The CDR3 length is 14 residues. CDR3 nucleotides: TGTGCCAGCAGCGTCCGACAGGCGAACAATGAGCAGTTCTTC. Its translation: CASSVRQANNEQFF.

V is TRBV5-1 and J is TRBJ2-1, with 9 positions matching TRBD2. CDR1 and CDR2 (germline): SGHRS, YFSETQ. The CDR3 has 16 residues. Germline trimming cut 1 base from V and 6 bases from J; bases unmatched to any gene: 8. CDR3 DNA: TGCGCCAGCAGCTTGTCCTTTAGCGGGAGCTTCAATGAGCAGTTCTTC. Its translation is CASSLSFSGSFNEQFF.

The V gene is TRBV29-1, the J gene TRBJ2-7; the match to TRBD2 covers 11 bases. The V gene end was trimmed by 5 bases and the J gene end by 2 bases; junction bases not matched to a gene: 5. Germline values: CDR1 SQVTM, CDR2 ANQGSEA. The CDR3 has 14 amino acids. CDR3 sequence reads: CSVIIAGGPYEQYF. The CDR3 nucleotides read TGCAGCGTTATAATAGCGGGAGGGCCCTACGAGCAGTACTTC.

This clonotype came up a few times. The J gene is TRBJ2-2, the V gene TRBV20-1; D not resolved. Trimming cost V 1 base and J 2 bases, with 8 bases left between them. CDR1 is DFQATT and CDR2 is SNEGSKA in the germline V gene (reference sequence). There are 14 residues in the CDR3. The CDR3 loop is CSARGFSNTGELFF. CDR3 nucleotides: TGCAGTGCTAGAGGGTTTAGTAACACCGGGGAGCTGTTTTTT.

In its sample, this clonotype was seen a few times. The chain recombines TRBV4-3 with TRBJ2-1; TRBD1 aligns across 9 bases. This CDR3 has 16 amino acids. With 1 base clipped from V and 4 bases from J, the junction kept 5 bases outside the gene matches. Germline V gene lookup returns CDR1 LGHNA and CDR2 YSLEER. The CDR3 spells CASSQGWDREYNEQFF. In DNA, the CDR3 is TGCGCCAGCAGCCAAGGGTGGGACAGGGAGTACAATGAGCAGTTCTTC.

This clonotype was counted a few times. The chain carries TRBV28 and TRBJ2-7, with 9 bases that match TRBD1. From germline, CDR1 is MDHEN and CDR2 SYDVKM. CDR3 length: 14 amino acids. The V gene end was trimmed by 2 bases and the J gene end by 5 bases; junction bases not matched to a gene: 4. The CDR3 nucleotides read TGTGCCAGCAGTTTAACAGGGGGCTTCAACGAGCAGTACTTC. This codes for CASSLTGGFNEQYF. Looking up the rest from reference TRBV28 and TRBJ2-7 gives the full variable domain: DVKVTQSSRYLVKRTGEKVFLECVQDMDHENMFWYRQDPGLGLRLIYFSYDVKMKEKGDIPEGYSVSREKKERFSLILESASTNQTSMYLCASSLTGGFNEQYFGPGTRLTVT.

Ten or more counts support this clonotype. The gene calls are TRBV5-1 and TRBJ2-3, with 7 nucleotides matching TRBD1. The germline gives CDR1 SGHRS, CDR2 YFSETQ. Trimming took 4 bases from V and 2 from J; bases not matched to a gene: 7. The CDR3 is 15 residues long. The DNA for the CDR3 is TGCGCCAGCAGCCCCGAAGGGACAGACACAGATACGCAGTATTTT. This codes for CASSPEGTDTDTQYF.

This clonotype turned up a few times. The chain uses TRBV7-2 and TRBJ2-1, with D possibly being TRBD1 (6 bases). CDR1 SGHTA and CDR2 FQGNSA come from the germline V gene. The length of the CDR3 is 13 residues. Trimming shortened V by 6 bases and J by 8 bases, and 14 bases separated the two germline ends. The CDR3 bases are TGTGCCAGCAGGAGGGACACCTTCCATGAGCAGTTCTTC. It yields the protein CASRRDTFHEQFF.

This clonotype was recorded many times. The CDR3 sequence is CSARLGDEKLFF. CDR3 bases: TGCAGTGCTAGGCTAGGTGATGAAAAACTGTTTTTT. This rearrangement joins TRBV20-1 to TRBJ1-4; D is unclear. Trimming removed 3 bases from V and 6 bases from J, with 8 bases in between. This CDR3 comprises 12 residues. The germline gives CDR1 DFQATT, CDR2 SNEGSKA (reference sequence).

The chain is built from TRBV20-1 and TRBJ2-2; 7 nucleotides agree with TRBD2. The CDR3 has 16 residues. Germline CDR1 and CDR2: DFQATT and SNEGSKA (reference sequence). J gave up 4 bases and V 1 base, and 9 bases lay outside the gene matches. The CDR3, as DNA: TGCAGTGCTAGAGTTGGGGTAGCGGGCGGCACCGGGGAGCTGTTTTTT. This codes for CSARVGVAGGTGELFF.

The chain uses TRBV6-1 and TRBJ2-5; 7 bases agree with TRBD2. The CDR3 is made up of 13 amino acids. CDR1 is MNHNS, CDR2 SASEGT, per germline. Losses at the gene ends were 7 bases for V and 4 bases for J; bases not matched to a gene: 6. CDR3 protein: CASTKAGTETQYF. Written as DNA, the CDR3 is TGTGCCAGCACCAAAGCGGGGACAGAGACCCAGTACTTC.

The V call is TRBV11-2, the J call TRBJ2-2; TRBD2 matches 7 bases. The germline V gene encodes CDR1 SGHAT and CDR2 FQNNGV. CDR3 length: 18 residues. The junction had 9 bases not matched to a gene; V was cut back by 0 bases and J by 2 bases. CDR3 nucleotide sequence: TGTGCCAGCAGCTTAGACACTTTCGGGGGGAAAAACACCGGGGAGCTGTTTTTT. It specifies CASSLDTFGGKNTGELFF.